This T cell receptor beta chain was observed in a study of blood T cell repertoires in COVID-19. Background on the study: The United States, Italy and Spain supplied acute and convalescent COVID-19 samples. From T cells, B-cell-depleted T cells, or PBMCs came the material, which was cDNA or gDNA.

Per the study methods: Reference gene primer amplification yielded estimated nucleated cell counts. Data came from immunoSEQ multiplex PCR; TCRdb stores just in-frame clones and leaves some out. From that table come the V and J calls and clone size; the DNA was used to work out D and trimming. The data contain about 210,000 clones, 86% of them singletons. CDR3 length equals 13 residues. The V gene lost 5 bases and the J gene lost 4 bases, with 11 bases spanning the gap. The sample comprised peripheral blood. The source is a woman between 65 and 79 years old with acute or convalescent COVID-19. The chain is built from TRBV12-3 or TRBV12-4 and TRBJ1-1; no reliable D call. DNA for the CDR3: TGTGCCAGCAGTGCTTGGGGAGGCACTGAAGCTTTCTTT. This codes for CASSAWGGTEAFF.